The 22 T cell receptor beta chains below come from one sample, sequenced in a study of cytomegalovirus exposure and HLA in healthy donors. The PCR ran on 60 Vbeta and 13 Jbeta primers. Only in-frame clones appear in the TCRdb table, and some are missing; sequencing was by immunoSEQ multiplex PCR. Of about 200,000 clones listed, roughly 84% are singletons. The sequencing sample was made of PBMCs. The receptors were gathered from a boy aged 2-9 years in good health and CMV-seronegative.

This clone appeared once. The gene calls are TRBV29-1 and TRBJ2-7; 8 nucleotides align to TRBD2. CDR3 length: 14 residues. Trimming removed 3 bases from V and 6 bases from J; junction bases left unmatched: 10. Germline assignment: CDR1 SQVTM and CDR2 ANQGSEA. The CDR3: CSVDPPGGTGEQYF. CDR3 sequence (DNA): TGCAGCGTTGACCCGCCGGGGGGGACCGGCGAGCAGTACTTC.

The V call is TRBV18, the J call TRBJ2-7; D gene unclear. Germline values: CDR1 KGHSH, CDR2 LQKENI. Trimming shortened V by 6 bases and J by 0 bases, and 12 bases separated the two germline ends. The CDR3 sequence is 14 residues long. Here the CDR3 DNA reads TGTGCCAGCTCCCCCGGTGGAGACTCCTACGAGCAGTACTTC. This translates into CASSPGGDSYEQYF.

The rearrangement links TRBV15 to TRBJ2-1; possible D gene TRBD2, 5 bases. The CDR3 is 13 residues long. The V gene lost 4 bases and the J gene lost 7 bases, with 11 bases spanning the gap. Germline CDR1 reads LNHNV; CDR2 reads YYDKDF (reference sequence). DNA of the CDR3: TGTGCCACCAGCACGGGATTTCGGAATGAGCAGTTCTTC. Its translation: CATSTGFRNEQFF.

CDR3 sequence (DNA): TGCGCCAGCAGTGAGTCGACAGGGTACAATGAGCAGTTCTTC. Its protein product is CASSESTGYNEQFF. V and J are TRBV10-1 and TRBJ2-1, with 7 positions matching TRBD1. Germline loops: CDR1 WNHNN, CDR2 SYGVQD (reference sequence). Trimming cost V 0 bases and J 4 bases; bases outside gene matches: 0. The CDR3 extends over 14 amino acids.

The V and J genes are TRBV19 and TRBJ2-7; 8 bases map to TRBD2. CDR3 length equals 15 residues. The junction had 8 bases not matched to a gene; V was cut back by 4 bases and J by 3 bases. The germline CDR1 and CDR2 sequences are LNHDA and SQIVND (reference sequence). In DNA, the CDR3 is TGTGCCAGTAGTAACCGGCTAGCGGGCCACTACGAGCAGTACTTC. Translated: CASSNRLAGHYEQYF.

The V call is TRBV6-1, the J call TRBJ2-5, with 9 bases matching TRBD1. CDR3 length equals 14 residues. The junction had 7 bases not matched to a gene; V was cut back by 6 bases and J by 5 bases. Germline CDR1 is MNHNS and CDR2 is SASEGT. In DNA, the CDR3 is TGTGCCAGCAGCGGAGGGACAGGGCGGGAGACCCAGTACTTC. This codes for CASSGGTGRETQYF.

The chain recombines TRBV7-9 with TRBJ1-3; unclear D gene. The CDR3 length is 14 residues. Trimming took off 5 bases at V and 0 bases at J, with 8 bases between the two ends. Germline CDR1 is SEHNR and CDR2 is FQNEAQ (reference sequence). This chain's CDR3 is CASSREFSGNTIYF. The CDR3 DNA sequence: TGTGCCAGCAGCCGAGAATTCTCTGGAAACACCATATATTTT.

The chain uses TRBV27 and TRBJ1-3; TRBD1 aligns across 7 bases. The germline gives CDR1 MNHEY, CDR2 SMNVEV (reference sequence). V shed 11 bases and J 0 bases; nucleotides not matched to a gene: 7. The CDR3 consists of 14 residues. The CDR3 DNA reads as TGTGCCGGATTGGACAGGATCTCTGGAAACACCATATATTTT. This gives the protein CAGLDRISGNTIYF.

The rearrangement uses TRBV2 and TRBJ2-3; a possible D gene is TRBD2 (6 bases). There are 16 residues in the CDR3. CDR1 is SNHLY and CDR2 is FYNNEI in the germline V gene. V was cut by 3 bases and J by 2 bases, with 15 bases left in between. CDR3 in DNA: TGTGCCAGCAGTGAGGATAGCGGAGACTTCACAGATACGCAGTATTTT. Translation gives CASSEDSGDFTDTQYF.

The J gene is TRBJ2-7, the V gene TRBV7-9; TRBD2 aligns across 9 bases. Germline CDR1 and CDR2: SEHNR and FQNEAQ (reference sequence). CDR3 length: 16 amino acids. The ends lost 6 bases at V and 4 bases at J; junction bases unmatched: 13. Written as DNA, the CDR3 is TGTGCCAGCAGACCCCTCGTGAGTAGCGGGGGATACGAGCAGTACTTC. It translates to CASRPLVSSGGYEQYF.

The rearrangement uses TRBV5-1 and TRBJ2-5; D is perhaps TRBD1 (6 bases). Germline assignment: CDR1 SGHRS and CDR2 YFSETQ. V dropped 4 bases and J dropped 5 bases, with 18 bases sitting between them. The CDR3 has 15 residues. CDR3: CASSTYPQGLETQYF. DNA for the CDR3: TGCGCCAGCAGCACCTATCCACAGGGTTTGGAGACCCAGTACTTC.

The chain combines TRBV30 with TRBJ2-3, with 14 bases identical to TRBD2. CDR1 is GTSNPN and CDR2 is SVGIG in the germline V gene (reference sequence). Trimming took 2 bases from V and 4 from J; bases not matched to a gene: 5. The CDR3 contains 16 residues. As DNA, the CDR3 is TGTGCCTGGAGTCCCCTGACTAGCGGGAGGGCAGATACGCAGTATTTT. It codes for CAWSPLTSGRADTQYF. Full variable domain (missing parts from reference TRBV30 and TRBJ2-3): SQTIHQWPATLVQPVGSPLSLECTVEGTSNPNLYWYRQAAGRGLQLLFYSVGIGQISSEVPQNLSASRPQDRQFILSSKKLLLSDSGFYLCAWSPLTSGRADTQYFGPGTRLTVL.

This clone was counted a few times. As DNA, the CDR3 is TGTGCCAGCAGCTTATTCATGAACACTGAAGCTTTCTTT. This codes for CASSLFMNTEAFF. The V call is TRBV5-5, the J call TRBJ1-1; D remains unclear. The CDR3 is 13 residues long. Germline CDR1 is SGHKS and CDR2 is YYEKEE (reference sequence). Trimming pared 2 bases from V and 0 bases from J, leaving 5 bases between.

This rearrangement joins TRBV5-6 to TRBJ1-2, with D unclear. V was cut by 4 bases and J by 6 bases, with 19 bases left in between. Germline-derived CDR1 and CDR2 are SGHDT and YYEEEE. The CDR3 is made up of 15 amino acids. The CDR3 region has the DNA TGTGCCAGCAGCCGAGGCTGGCCGCCTAGCCATGGCTACACCTTC. Translation: CASSRGWPPSHGYTF.

The J gene is TRBJ2-1, the V gene TRBV7-9; 8 bases match TRBD2. After removal of 1 base from V and 3 bases from J, the junction contained 5 bases not matched to a gene. Germline lookup yields CDR1 SEHNR and CDR2 FQNEAQ (reference sequence). This CDR3 spans 16 amino acids. CDR3 loop: CASSLVLAALYNEQFF. The CDR3 nucleotides are TGTGCCAGCAGCTTAGTACTAGCGGCCCTCTACAATGAGCAGTTCTTC.

The rearrangement joins TRBV13 to TRBJ2-3; D ambiguous. From germline, CDR1 is PRHDT and CDR2 FYEKMQ (reference sequence). V was pared by 5 bases and J by 6 bases, with 18 bases between. The CDR3 loop spans 15 amino acids. In DNA form, the CDR3 reads TGTGCCAGCAGCACCCGCGACTCCCTCCAGGATACGCAGTATTTT. Protein product: CASSTRDSLQDTQYF. Together with reference TRBV13 and TRBJ2-3, the CDR3 gives the full variable domain: AAGVIQSPRHLIKEKRETATLKCYPIPRHDTVYWYQQGPGQDPQFLISFYEKMQSDKGSIPDRFSAQQFSDYHSELNMSSLELGDSALYFCASSTRDSLQDTQYFGPGTRLTVL.

The gene calls are TRBV5-1 and TRBJ2-5; TRBD1 matches at 7 bases. The end of the DNA is better explained by TRBJ2-7, so the J call may be wrong. Germline V gene sequence: CDR1 SGHRS, CDR2 YFSETQ. The CDR3 runs 14 residues. CDR3 in DNA: TGCGCCAGCAGCTTGGGGGGACAGATGTACGAGCAGTACTTC. This translates into CASSLGGQMYEQYF.

V and J are TRBV6-6 and TRBJ2-7; TRBD1 is a possible D gene (6 bases). Trimming cost V 7 bases and J 4 bases, with 11 bases left between them. This CDR3 has 12 residues. Germline V gene lookup returns CDR1 MNHNY and CDR2 SVGAGI (reference sequence). CDR3 loop: CASTPDRYEQYF. CDR3 nucleotides: TGTGCCAGCACCCCGGACAGATACGAGCAGTACTTC.

This chain links TRBV12-5 with TRBJ2-1; the match to TRBD1 covers 10 bases. Germline V lookup: CDR1 LGHNT, CDR2 FRNRAP. Trimming at V came to 2 bases and at J to 9 bases, leaving 4 bases not matched to a gene. This CDR3 comprises 14 residues. Here the CDR3 reads CASGLPGQGSEQFF. CDR3 DNA: TGTGCTAGTGGTTTGCCGGGACAGGGGTCTGAGCAGTTCTTC.

This chain uses TRBV6-1 with TRBJ2-3; D is possibly TRBD1 (5 bases). The CDR3 sequence is 16 residues long. The V end was cut by 3 bases, the J end by 0 bases, with 13 bases between. Per the germline V gene, CDR1 is MNHNS and CDR2 is SASEGT. CDR3 residues: CASSDGAGPSTDTQYF. CDR3 bases: TGTGCCAGCAGTGATGGGGCAGGCCCTAGCACAGATACGCAGTATTTT.

This clone has more than one count but fewer than ten. This chain links TRBV4-2 with TRBJ2-3, with D possibly matching TRBD2 (6 bases). The germline V gene encodes CDR1 LGHNA and CDR2 YNFKEQ. The CDR3 is made up of 14 amino acids. V lost 0 bases and J 4 bases, leaving 8 bases between the germline ends. The CDR3 loop reads CASSQDRGSDTQYF. Here the CDR3 DNA reads TGTGCCAGCAGCCAAGACCGGGGGTCAGATACGCAGTATTTT.

V gene TRBV5-8 combines with J gene TRBJ2-1; D perhaps matches TRBD2 (6 bases). This CDR3 is 15 amino acids long. The germline gives CDR1 SGHTS, CDR2 YDEGEE. V lost 9 bases and J 9 bases, leaving 25 bases between the germline ends. The CDR3 here is CATLLPGLTRVEQFF. The DNA for the CDR3 is TGTGCCACCCTCCTCCCGGGACTTACCAGGGTTGAGCAGTTCTTC.